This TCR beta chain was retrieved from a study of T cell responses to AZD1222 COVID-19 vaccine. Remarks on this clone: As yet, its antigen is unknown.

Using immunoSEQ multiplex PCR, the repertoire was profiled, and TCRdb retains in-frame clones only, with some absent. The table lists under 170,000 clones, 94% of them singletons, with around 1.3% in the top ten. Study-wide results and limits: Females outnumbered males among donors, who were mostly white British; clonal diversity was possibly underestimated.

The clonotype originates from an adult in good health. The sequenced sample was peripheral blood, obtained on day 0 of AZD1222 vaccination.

Here the CDR3 DNA reads TGTGCCAGCAGCTTACAGGGGCCGGGGGCCAACGTCCTGACTTTC. Protein: CASSLQGPGANVLTF. The chain couples TRBV7-9 to TRBJ2-6; tentatively, D is TRBD1 (6 bases). Germline-derived CDR1 and CDR2 are SEHNR and FQNEAQ (reference sequence). The length of the CDR3 is 15 residues. V was cut by 2 bases and J by 4 bases, with 9 bases left in between.